This TCR beta chain is drawn from a study of shared clonotypes between healthy human individuals. Unmatched junction bases numbered 9, after V lost 4 bases and J lost 4 bases. The CDR3 length is 15 residues. Germline V gives CDR1 SGHAT, CDR2 FQNNGV. Only in-frame clones appear in the TCRdb table, and some are missing; sequencing was by immunoSEQ multiplex PCR. The repertoire has hundreds of thousands of clones, under 80% of them found once; the top ten carry 1.5% to 2%. The specimen sequenced was memory CD4+ T cells sorted from blood. Sample subset: CD45RA-negative fraction. This chain uses TRBV11-2 with TRBJ1-1; 7 bases are shared with TRBD1. The sequence came from a woman aged 25 to 39 in good health. The CDR3 DNA is TGTGCCAGCAGCTCCCCGCAGGGGGTAGGCACTGAAGCTTTCTTT. Translating it yields CASSSPQGVGTEAFF.